A single sample gave rise to the 2 T cell receptor beta chains below, sequenced in a study of T cells in Graves' hyperthyroidism and ophthalmopathy. Amplified regions were TCR beta CDR3 sequences from RNA transcripts. HTBI primers were used for first-round RT-PCR of the TCR CDR3. TCRdb reprocessed the multiplex PCR reads with MiXCR, giving one entry per CDR3 protein. The sample records 350,000 or so distinct CDR3 sequences, roughly 18% being singletons. The sample was blood. Receptors originate from a woman aged 40 to 50 with Graves' ophthalmopathy.

This clonotype was detected ten times or more. The chain is built from TRBV30 and TRBJ2-7; D possibly matches TRBD1 or TRBD2 (5 bases each). The V end was cut by 2 bases, the J end by 2 bases, with 10 bases between. Germline V lookup: CDR1 GTSNPN, CDR2 SVGIG (reference sequence). This CDR3 spans 13 amino acids. This chain's CDR3 is CAWSPGATYEQYF. The CDR3 DNA follows: TGTGCCTGGAGTCCCGGGGCTACCTACGAGCAGTACTTC. Full variable domain (missing parts from reference TRBV30 and TRBJ2-7): SQTIHQWPATLVQPVGSPLSLECTVEGTSNPNLYWYRQAAGRGLQLLFYSVGIGQISSEVPQNLSASRPQDRQFILSSKKLLLSDSGFYLCAWSPGATYEQYFGPGTRLTVT.

This clonotype was recorded many times. The chain carries TRBV6-1 and TRBJ1-2; 8 bases align to TRBD1. CDR1 and CDR2 (germline): MNHNS, SASEGT. After removal of 7 bases from V and 7 bases from J, the junction contained 11 bases not matched to a gene. The CDR3 runs to 14 residues. The CDR3 DNA reads as TGTGCCAGCAATGGGGGGATGACAGGGGTTGGCTACACCTTC. Protein: CASNGGMTGVGYTF.